This T cell receptor (beta chain) was sequenced in a study of T cell responses to AZD1222 COVID-19 vaccine. Whole-study results and caveats: Reports say nearly half of spike-specific TCRs go after unmutated variant regions. Vaccination with two AZD1222 doses was followed by a rise in Spike-specific TCR breadth and depth.

Measured with immunoSEQ multiplex PCR; TCRdb has only the in-frame clones, and not every one. The sample records about 180,000 clones, 88% being singletons. This clone was observed a handful of times. Its specificity is unknown. The length of the CDR3 is 15 residues. Trimming left V 1 base short and J 2 bases short, with 10 bases between. Germline CDR1 is MDHEN and CDR2 is SYDVKM. The receptor's source is an adult who received the AZD1222 COVID-19 vaccine. The chain couples TRBV28 to TRBJ2-3, with D possibly TRBD1 on 6 matching bases. This specimen consisted of peripheral blood, obtained 28 days after the second AZD1222 dose. The CDR3: CASSLFRGITDTQYF. The CDR3 DNA sequence: TGTGCCAGCAGTTTATTCAGGGGTATCACAGATACGCAGTATTTT.